This T cell receptor (beta chain) was captured by sequencing in a study of T-cell memory formation after mild COVID-19. TCR alpha and TCR beta cDNA libraries with sample barcodes and UMIs came from 5'RACE using constant-segment primers. MiXCR was run by TCRdb on the 5' RACE reads, yielding one entry per CDR3 protein. This repertoire shows hundreds of thousands of distinct CDR3 sequences, approximately 23% found once; its top ten account for 12%. This TCR derives from an adult woman who had mild COVID-19 (a few samples of this study predate the infection). Cell type and time point are not known. Specimen: PBMCs or a T cell subset sorted from them (not recorded which).

CDR3 nucleotides: TGTGCCAGCAGCCGGGACAGGGGTGGTGGAAACACCATATATTTT. It is translated as CASSRDRGGGNTIYF. V gene TRBV7-8 combines with J gene TRBJ1-3, with 10 bases lining up with TRBD1. Germline CDR1 SGHVS, CDR2 FQNEAQ. The V and J ends lost 5 bases and 3 bases, in that order; junction bases with no gene match: 4. The CDR3 contains 15 residues.